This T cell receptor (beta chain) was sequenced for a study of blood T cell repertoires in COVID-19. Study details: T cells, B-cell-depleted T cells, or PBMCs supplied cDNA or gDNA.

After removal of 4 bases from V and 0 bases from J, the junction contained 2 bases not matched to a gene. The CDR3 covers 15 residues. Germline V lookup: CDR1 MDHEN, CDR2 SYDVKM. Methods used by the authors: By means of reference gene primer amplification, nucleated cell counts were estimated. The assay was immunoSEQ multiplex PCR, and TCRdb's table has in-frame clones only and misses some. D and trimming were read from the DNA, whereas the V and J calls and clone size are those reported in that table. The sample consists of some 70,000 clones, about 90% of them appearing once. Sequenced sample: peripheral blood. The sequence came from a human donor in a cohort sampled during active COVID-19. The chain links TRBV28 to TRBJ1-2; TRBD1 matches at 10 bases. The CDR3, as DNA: TGTGCCAGCAGTTCGACAGGGGGCACTAACTATGGCTACACCTTC. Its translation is CASSSTGGTNYGYTF.